This T cell receptor (beta chain) was sequenced during a study of CD8 T cells in ankylosing spondylitis. Per the germline V gene, CDR1 is MDHEN and CDR2 is SYDVKM. CDR3 length equals 14 residues. J gave up 4 bases and V 5 bases, and 6 bases lay outside the gene matches. Note on this clonotype: Its target is not known.

Study results and caveats: In ankylosing spondylitis blood, a motif of fewer than 10 highly homologous TCR beta variants appeared characteristic. Disease-linked clones reportedly showed significant enrichment in matched ankylosing spondylitis synovial fluid.

Each CDR3 protein is one row after TCRdb ran MiXCR on the 5' RACE reads. This sample yields about 500,000 distinct CDR3 sequences, of which over 9.5% are seen a single time; 6.8% belongs to the top ten. The sequenced sample was blood, either unsorted or a sorted T cell fraction (not recorded which). This receptor was identified in a male donor with ankylosing spondylitis. The chain is built from TRBV28 and TRBJ2-5, with 8 bases that match TRBD1. CDR3 protein: CASSLLRGLETQYF. In nucleotides, the CDR3 is TGTGCCAGCAGTCTACTCAGGGGGCTAGAGACCCAGTACTTC.